This T cell receptor (beta chain) was recovered during a study of blood T cell repertoires in COVID-19. Study-level information: PBMCs, B-cell-depleted T cells, or T cells provided the cDNA or gDNA that made up the material.

With V trimmed by 4 bases and J by 3 bases, 13 bases remained unmatched. Germline V gene data show CDR1 as SGHRS and CDR2 as YFSETQ. The CDR3 totals 16 residues. In the source study's methods: Researchers report that nucleated cell counts were estimated from reference gene primer amplification. TCRdb's table, derived via immunoSEQ multiplex PCR, lists solely in-frame clones and lacks some. The DNA was the basis for D and trimming; V, J and clone size are from that table. The sample includes around 130,000 clones, 70% to 90% of them seen just once. This clone was seen a few times. The rearrangement links TRBV5-1 to TRBJ2-7, with 7 bases that match TRBD1. Sequencing was performed on peripheral blood. This clonotype was sampled from a man in his sixties or seventies with active COVID-19. CDR3 coding DNA: TGCGCCAGCAGCCAAGGGACAGATCTGAACAGCTACGAGCAGTACTTC. It specifies CASSQGTDLNSYEQYF.